This is a list of T cell receptor beta chains from one sample in a study of cytomegalovirus exposure and HLA in healthy donors. Only in-frame clones appear in the TCRdb table, and some are missing; sequencing was by immunoSEQ multiplex PCR. The data show 95,000 to 100,000 clones, with approximately 76% seen just once and about 2% held by the top ten. Sequencing was carried out using PBMCs. The receptors were sampled from a man between 40 and 49 years old in good health and CMV-seronegative. Each CDR3 is given without its conserved first and last residue.

J,V,CDR3
TRBJ2-7,TRBV28,ASSQRIRQGVAYEQY
TRBJ1-5,TRBV5-1,ASSTGGNQPQH
TRBJ1-5,TRBV28,ASSRAAKIHNQPQH
TRBJ1-4,TRBV19,ASSMGTGATNEKLF
TRBJ1-4,TRBV4-3,ASSQDGINEKLF
TRBJ2-7,TRBV6-6,ASSSGTERYEQY
TRBJ2-1,TRBV7-3,ASSSNRDLYNEQF
TRBJ2-1,TRBV6-5,ASSRLDQYNEQF
TRBJ2-3,TRBV29-1,SASLGGGSTDTQY
TRBJ2-1,TRBV4-3,ASSQLRGGLGEQF
TRBJ2-1,TRBV27,ASKIYSGTADNEQF
TRBJ2-5,TRBV5-1,ASSLGGEETQY
TRBJ2-7,TRBV6-5,ASSTPGGFDYEQY
TRBJ1-6,TRBV6-6,ASSYGLGSSPLH
TRBJ1-3,TRBV7-8,ASSLVGARGNTIY
TRBJ2-3,TRBV5-1,ASSLSTSGGGSDTQY
TRBJ2-7,TRBV9,ASSVEGDGTYEQY
TRBJ2-1,TRBV30,AWSGGLAGDIYNEQF